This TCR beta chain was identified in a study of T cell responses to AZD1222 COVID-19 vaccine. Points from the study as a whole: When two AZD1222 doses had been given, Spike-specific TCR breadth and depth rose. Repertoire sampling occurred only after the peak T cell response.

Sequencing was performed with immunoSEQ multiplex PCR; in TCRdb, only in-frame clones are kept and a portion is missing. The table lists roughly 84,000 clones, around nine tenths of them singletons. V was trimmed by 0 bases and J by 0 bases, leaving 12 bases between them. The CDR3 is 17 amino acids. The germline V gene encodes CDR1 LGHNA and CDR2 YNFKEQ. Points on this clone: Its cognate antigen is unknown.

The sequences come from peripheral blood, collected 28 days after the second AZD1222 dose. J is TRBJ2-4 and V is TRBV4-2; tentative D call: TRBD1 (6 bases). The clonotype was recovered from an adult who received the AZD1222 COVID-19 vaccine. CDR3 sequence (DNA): TGTGCCAGCAGCCAAGATAGGACAGCCCTAGCCAAAAACATTCAGTACTTC. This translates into CASSQDRTALAKNIQYF.